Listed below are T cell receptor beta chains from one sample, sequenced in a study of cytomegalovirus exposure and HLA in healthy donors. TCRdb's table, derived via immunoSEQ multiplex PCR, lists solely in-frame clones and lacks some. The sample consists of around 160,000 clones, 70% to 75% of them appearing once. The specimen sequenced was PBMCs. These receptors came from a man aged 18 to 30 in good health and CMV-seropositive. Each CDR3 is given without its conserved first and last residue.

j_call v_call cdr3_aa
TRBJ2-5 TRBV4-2 ASSQAGTSDETQY
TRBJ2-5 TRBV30 AWSEAGGASRVTQY
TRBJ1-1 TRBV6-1 ASSARNTEAF
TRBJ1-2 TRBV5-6 ASSLGQGEVGT
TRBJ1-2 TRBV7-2 ASGAGLANYGYT
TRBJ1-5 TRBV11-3 ASSLWAGGNQPQH
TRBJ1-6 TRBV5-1 ASSFGVNSPLH
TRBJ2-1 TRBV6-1 ASRRDLSSYNEQF
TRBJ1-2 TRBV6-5 ASSYAQGDGYT
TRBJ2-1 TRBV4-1 ASSQRTSEYNEQF
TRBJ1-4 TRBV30 AWSLGTGGEKLF
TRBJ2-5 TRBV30 AWSVLSGRSETQY
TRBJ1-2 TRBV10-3 AISETGEDGYT
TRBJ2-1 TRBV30 AWSLGQSNEQF